This record looks at one T cell receptor (beta chain) sequence and its context. Its antigen is not identified. The CDR3 covers 16 residues. Germline V gene lookup returns CDR1 SGDLS and CDR2 YYNGEE. The V gene end was trimmed by 4 bases and the J gene end by 0 bases; junction bases not matched to a gene: 3. All of the isolated RNA was reverse transcribed, so expressed TCRB transcripts were sequenced. The study sequenced naive, central memory and regulatory T cell samples to an average of about 3.6 million reads. Sequenced by immunoSEQ multiplex PCR; TCRdb stores in-frame clones only, minus some. The sample records 900,000 or so clones, roughly a sixth being singletons. The sample belongs to a study of beta chain features in type 1 diabetes. Study details: The study examined about 110,000,000 sorted cells across all samples.

Overall study results and limits: Lower insertion and higher deletion counts appeared at VDJ junctions in type 1 diabetes patients. Within the patient group, naive, central memory and Treg TCRB repertoires appeared more similar to each other than within healthy donors.

The genes are TRBV9 and TRBJ2-3; 12 bases align to TRBD2. The sample taken for sequencing was naive CD4+ T cells from blood. The receptor comes from a woman younger than 30 in good health. DNA of the CDR3: TGTGCCAGCAGCACCGGGACTAGCGGGAGCACAGATACGCAGTATTTT. It yields the protein CASSTGTSGSTDTQYF.